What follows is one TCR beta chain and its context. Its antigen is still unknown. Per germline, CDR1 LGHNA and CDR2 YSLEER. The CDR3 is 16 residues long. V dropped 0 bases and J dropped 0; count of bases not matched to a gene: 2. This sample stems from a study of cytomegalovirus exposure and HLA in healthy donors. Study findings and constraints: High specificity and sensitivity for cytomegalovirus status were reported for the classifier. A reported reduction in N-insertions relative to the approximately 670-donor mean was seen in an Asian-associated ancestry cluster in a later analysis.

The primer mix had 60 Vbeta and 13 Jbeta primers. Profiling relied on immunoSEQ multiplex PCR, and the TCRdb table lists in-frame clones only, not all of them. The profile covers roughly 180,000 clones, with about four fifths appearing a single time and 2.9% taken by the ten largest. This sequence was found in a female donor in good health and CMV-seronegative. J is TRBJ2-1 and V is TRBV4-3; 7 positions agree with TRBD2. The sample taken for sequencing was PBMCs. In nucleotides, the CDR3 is TGCGCCAGCAGCCAAGATGGCGGGAGCTCCTACAATGAGCAGTTCTTC. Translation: CASSQDGGSSYNEQFF.